This T cell receptor beta chain came from a study of a mutant IDH1 vaccine in newly diagnosed glioma. Study context: The sex distribution of treated patients was roughly 62% male and approximately 40% female, with a mean age of roughly 40 years. Study-wide results and limits: Seemingly, pseudoprogression had no relation to changes in the top peripheral T cell clonotypes. The occurrence of vaccine-induced immune responses was seen in around 94% of patients.

This CDR3 is built from 15 residues. CDR1 and CDR2 (germline): SGHNT, YYREEE (reference sequence). V was clipped by 4 bases and J by 2 bases, with 14 bases between them. Time point here: baseline, week 1 (first vaccination visit). Stated treatment: pre-vaccination baseline after standard-of-care therapy. Astrocytomas that were new, WHO grade 3 or 4, IDH1-mutant and ATRX-lost were present in the donors. The method was immunoSEQ multiplex PCR; TCRdb's version includes in-frame clones alone and lacks a portion of them. The table shows 50,000 or so clones, with 80% to 90% occurring only once. With respect to this clone: The antigen remains undetermined.

This sequence was found in a man in his forties with glioma. The input for sequencing was PBMCs, taken from a glioma patient treated with radiotherapy, temozolomide or both. J is TRBJ2-3 and V is TRBV5-4; no clear D gene. CDR3 bases: TGTGCCAGCAGCCGGAGCATGATTACCACAGATACGCAGTATTTT. This codes for CASSRSMITTDTQYF.